The present entry profiles one T cell receptor (beta chain) with its context. The source of the sample is a study of CD8 T cells in Susac syndrome. RNA amounts of 0.5 to 1 ug underwent reverse transcription with random hexamers. One entry per CDR3 protein results from TCRdb running MiXCR on the immunoSEQ multiplex PCR reads. In the table there are some 140,000 distinct CDR3 sequences, around 91% of which are singletons. The CDR3 covers 14 residues. J was trimmed by 3 bases and V by 5 bases; bases with no gene match: 7. Input material: CD8+ T cells from PBMCs. The rearrangement links TRBV12-3 or TRBV12-4 to TRBJ2-7; TRBD2 aligns across 7 bases. This receptor was identified in a human donor with multiple sclerosis. CDR3 sequence (DNA): TGTGCCAGCAGTCCTAGCGGACCTAACTACGAGCAGTACTTC. The encoded protein is CASSPSGPNYEQYF.